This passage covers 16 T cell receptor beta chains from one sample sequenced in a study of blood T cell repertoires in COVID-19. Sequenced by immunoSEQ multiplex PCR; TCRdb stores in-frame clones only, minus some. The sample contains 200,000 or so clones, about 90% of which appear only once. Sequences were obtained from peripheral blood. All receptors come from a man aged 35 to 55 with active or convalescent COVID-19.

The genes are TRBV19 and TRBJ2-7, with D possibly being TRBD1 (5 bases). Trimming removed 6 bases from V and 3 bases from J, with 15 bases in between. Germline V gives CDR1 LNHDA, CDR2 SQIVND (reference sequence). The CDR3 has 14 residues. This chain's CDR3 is CASRPGSVHYEQYF. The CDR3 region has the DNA TGTGCCAGTAGACCAGGGTCGGTCCACTACGAGCAGTACTTC.

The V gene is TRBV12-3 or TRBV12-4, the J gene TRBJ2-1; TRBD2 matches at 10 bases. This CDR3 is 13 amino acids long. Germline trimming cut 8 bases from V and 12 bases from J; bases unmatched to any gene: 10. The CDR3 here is CASSGLAPVGQFF. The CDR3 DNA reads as TGTGCCAGCTCGGGACTAGCGCCCGTCGGGCAGTTCTTC.

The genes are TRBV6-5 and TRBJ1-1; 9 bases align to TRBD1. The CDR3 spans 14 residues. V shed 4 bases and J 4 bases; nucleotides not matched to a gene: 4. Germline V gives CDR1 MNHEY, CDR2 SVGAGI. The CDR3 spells CASSLGQGSTEAFF. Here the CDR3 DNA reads TGTGCCAGCAGTTTGGGACAGGGAAGCACTGAAGCTTTCTTT.

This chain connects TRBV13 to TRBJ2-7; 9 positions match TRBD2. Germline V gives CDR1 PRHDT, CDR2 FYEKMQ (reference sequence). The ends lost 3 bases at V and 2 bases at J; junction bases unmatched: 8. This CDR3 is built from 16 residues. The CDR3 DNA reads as TGTGCCAGCAGCTTTCTGTCTAGCGGGACACCCTACGAGCAGTACTTC. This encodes CASSFLSSGTPYEQYF.

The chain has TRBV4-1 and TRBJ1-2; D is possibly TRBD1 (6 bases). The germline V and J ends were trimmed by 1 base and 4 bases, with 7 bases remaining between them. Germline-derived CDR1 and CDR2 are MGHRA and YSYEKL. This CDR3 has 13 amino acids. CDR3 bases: TGCGCCAGCAGCCAAGGAGGGGGCTATGGCTACACCTTC. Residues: CASSQGGGYGYTF.

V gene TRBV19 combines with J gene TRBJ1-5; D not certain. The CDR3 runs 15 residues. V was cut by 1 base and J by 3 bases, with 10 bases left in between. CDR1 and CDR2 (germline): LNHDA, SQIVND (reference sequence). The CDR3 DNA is TGTGCCAGTAGTATAGCCCCCCTCCCCAATCAGCCCCAGCATTTT. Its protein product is CASSIAPLPNQPQHF.

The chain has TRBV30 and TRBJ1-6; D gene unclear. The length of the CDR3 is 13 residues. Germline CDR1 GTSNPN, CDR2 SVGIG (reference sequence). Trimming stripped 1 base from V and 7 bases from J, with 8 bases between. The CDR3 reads CAWSADGNSPLHF. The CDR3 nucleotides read TGTGCCTGGAGTGCTGATGGCAATTCACCCCTCCACTTT. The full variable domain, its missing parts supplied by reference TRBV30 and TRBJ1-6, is SQTIHQWPATLVQPVGSPLSLECTVEGTSNPNLYWYRQAAGRGLQLLFYSVGIGQISSEVPQNLSASRPQDRQFILSSKKLLLSDSGFYLCAWSADGNSPLHFGNGTRLTVT.

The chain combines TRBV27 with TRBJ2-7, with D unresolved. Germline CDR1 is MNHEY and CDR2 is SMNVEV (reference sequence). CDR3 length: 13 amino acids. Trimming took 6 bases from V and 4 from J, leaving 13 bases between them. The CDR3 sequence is CASSPGRVYEQYF. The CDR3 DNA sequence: TGTGCCAGCAGCCCTGGTCGGGTTTACGAGCAGTACTTC.

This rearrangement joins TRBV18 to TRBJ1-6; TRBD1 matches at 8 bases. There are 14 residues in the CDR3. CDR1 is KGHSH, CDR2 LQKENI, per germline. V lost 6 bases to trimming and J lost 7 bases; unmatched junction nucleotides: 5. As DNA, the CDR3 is TGTGCCAGCTCGCAGGACAGGGAAAATTCACCCCTCCACTTT. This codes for CASSQDRENSPLHF.

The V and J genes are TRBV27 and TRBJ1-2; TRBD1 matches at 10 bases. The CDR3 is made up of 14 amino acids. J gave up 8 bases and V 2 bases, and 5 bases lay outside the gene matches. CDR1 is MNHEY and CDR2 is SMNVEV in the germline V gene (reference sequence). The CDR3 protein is CASSLLTGGSGYTF. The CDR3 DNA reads TGTGCCAGCAGTTTACTGACAGGGGGCAGCGGCTACACCTTC.

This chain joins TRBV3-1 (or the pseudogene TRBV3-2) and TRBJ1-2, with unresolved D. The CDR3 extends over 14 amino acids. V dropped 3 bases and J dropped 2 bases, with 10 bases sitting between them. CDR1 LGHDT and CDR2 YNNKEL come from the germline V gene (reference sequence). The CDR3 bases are TGTGCCAGCAGCCAGCTTAACGGGAACTATGGCTACACCTTC. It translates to CASSQLNGNYGYTF.

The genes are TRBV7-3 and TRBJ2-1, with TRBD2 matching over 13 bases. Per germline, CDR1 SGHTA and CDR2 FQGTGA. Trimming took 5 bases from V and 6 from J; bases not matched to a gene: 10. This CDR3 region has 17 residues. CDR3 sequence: CASSRTQLAGGPNEQFF. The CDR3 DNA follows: TGTGCCAGCAGCAGGACGCAACTAGCGGGGGGGCCCAATGAGCAGTTCTTC.

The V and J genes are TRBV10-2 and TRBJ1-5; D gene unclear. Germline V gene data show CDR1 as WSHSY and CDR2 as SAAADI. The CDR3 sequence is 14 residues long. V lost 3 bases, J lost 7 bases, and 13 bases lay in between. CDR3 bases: TGCGCCAGCAGTGACCCCCTTGGCAGACAGCCCCAGCATTTT. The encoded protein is CASSDPLGRQPQHF.

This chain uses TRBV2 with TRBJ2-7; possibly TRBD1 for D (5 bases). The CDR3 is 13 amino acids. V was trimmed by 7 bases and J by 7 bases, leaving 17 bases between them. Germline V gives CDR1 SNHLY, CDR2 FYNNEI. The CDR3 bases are TGTGCCAGCACCTCGAACCAGGGTGGGGAGCAGTACTTC. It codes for CASTSNQGGEQYF.

In nucleotides, the CDR3 is TGTGCCAGCAGTTCGCGTGAGTCAGATACGCAGTATTTT. Translation: CASSSRESDTQYF. This chain joins TRBV2 and TRBJ2-3, with D hard to call. Germline V gene sequence: CDR1 SNHLY, CDR2 FYNNEI. The CDR3 sequence is 13 residues long. Trimming shortened V by 5 bases and J by 4 bases, and 10 bases separated the two germline ends.

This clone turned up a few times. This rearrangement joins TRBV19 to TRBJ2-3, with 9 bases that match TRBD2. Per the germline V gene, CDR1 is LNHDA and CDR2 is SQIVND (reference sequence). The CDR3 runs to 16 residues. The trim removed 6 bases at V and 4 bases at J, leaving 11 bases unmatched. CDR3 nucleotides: TGTGCCAGTAGCCCCCTCGATAGCGGGAGAGCAGATACGCAGTATTTT. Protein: CASSPLDSGRADTQYF.